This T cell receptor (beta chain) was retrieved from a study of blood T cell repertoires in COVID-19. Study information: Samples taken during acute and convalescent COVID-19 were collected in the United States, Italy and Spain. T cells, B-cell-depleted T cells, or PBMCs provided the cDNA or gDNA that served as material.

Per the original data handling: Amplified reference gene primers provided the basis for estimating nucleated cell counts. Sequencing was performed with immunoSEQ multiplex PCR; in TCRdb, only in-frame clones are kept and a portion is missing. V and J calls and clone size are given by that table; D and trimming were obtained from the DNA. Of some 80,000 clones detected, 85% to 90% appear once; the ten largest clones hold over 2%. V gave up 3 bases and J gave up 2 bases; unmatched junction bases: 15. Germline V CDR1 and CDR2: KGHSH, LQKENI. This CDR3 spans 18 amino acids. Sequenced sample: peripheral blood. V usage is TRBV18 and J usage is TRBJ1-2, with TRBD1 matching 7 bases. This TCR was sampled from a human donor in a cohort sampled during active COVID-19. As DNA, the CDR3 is TGTGCCAGCTCACCCAGACAGGGAGAGTATTCCTCGAACTATGGCTACACCTTC. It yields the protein CASSPRQGEYSSNYGYTF.